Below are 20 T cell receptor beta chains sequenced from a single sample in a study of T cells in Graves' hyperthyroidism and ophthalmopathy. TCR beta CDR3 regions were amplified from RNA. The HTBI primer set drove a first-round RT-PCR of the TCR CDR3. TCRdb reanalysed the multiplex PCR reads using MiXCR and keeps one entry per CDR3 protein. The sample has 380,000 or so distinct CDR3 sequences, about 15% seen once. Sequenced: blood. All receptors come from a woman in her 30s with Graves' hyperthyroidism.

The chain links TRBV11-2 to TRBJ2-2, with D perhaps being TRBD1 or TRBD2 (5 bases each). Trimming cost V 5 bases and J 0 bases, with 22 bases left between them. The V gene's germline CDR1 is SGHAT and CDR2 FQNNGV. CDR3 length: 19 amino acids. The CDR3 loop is CASSRTLREGQTNTGELFF. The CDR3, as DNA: TGTGCCAGCAGCCGAACCCTCCGAGAGGGGCAGACGAACACCGGGGAGCTGTTTTTT.

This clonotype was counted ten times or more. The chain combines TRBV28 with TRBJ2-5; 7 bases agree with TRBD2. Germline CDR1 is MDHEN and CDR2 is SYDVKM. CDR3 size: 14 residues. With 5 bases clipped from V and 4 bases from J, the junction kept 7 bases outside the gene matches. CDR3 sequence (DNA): TGTGCCAGCAGTCGCAGCGGGAACGGAGAGACCCAGTACTTC. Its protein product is CASSRSGNGETQYF.

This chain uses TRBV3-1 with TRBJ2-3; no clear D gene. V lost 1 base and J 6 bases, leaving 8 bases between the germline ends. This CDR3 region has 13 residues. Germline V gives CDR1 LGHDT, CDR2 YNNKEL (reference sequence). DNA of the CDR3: TGTGCCAGCAGCCAAGTAATCGGGGATACGCAGTATTTT. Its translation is CASSQVIGDTQYF.

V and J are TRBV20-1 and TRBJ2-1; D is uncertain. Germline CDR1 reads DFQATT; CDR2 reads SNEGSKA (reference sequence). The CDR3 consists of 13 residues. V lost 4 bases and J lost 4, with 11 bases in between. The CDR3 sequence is CSATGRVYNEQFF. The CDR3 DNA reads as TGCAGTGCTACCGGACGCGTTTACAATGAGCAGTTCTTC.

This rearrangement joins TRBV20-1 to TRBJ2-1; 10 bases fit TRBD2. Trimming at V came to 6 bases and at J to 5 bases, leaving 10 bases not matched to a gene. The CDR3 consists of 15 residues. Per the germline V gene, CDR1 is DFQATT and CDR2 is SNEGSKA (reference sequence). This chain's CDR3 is CSAMPPSGSDNEQFF. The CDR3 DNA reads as TGCAGTGCCATGCCGCCTAGCGGGAGTGACAATGAGCAGTTCTTC.

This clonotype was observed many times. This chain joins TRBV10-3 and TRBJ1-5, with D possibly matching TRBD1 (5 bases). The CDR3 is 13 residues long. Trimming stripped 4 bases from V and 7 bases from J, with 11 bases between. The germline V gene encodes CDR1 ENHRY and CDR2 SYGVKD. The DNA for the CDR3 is TGTGCCATCAGTGTATGGGGGGGACAGCCCCAGCATTTT. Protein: CAISVWGGQPQHF.

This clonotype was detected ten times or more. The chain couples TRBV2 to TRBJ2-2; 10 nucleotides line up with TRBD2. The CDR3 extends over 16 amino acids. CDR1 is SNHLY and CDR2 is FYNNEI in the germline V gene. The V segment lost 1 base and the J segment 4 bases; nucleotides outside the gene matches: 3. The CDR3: CASSEVPSGGTGELFF. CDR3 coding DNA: TGTGCCAGCAGTGAAGTACCTAGCGGGGGCACCGGGGAGCTGTTTTTT.

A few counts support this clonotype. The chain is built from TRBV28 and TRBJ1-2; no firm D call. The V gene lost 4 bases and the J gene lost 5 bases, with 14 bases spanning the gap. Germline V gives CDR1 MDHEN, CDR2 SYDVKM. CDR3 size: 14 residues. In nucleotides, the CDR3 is TGTGCCAGCAGTTCCCCACCTCTCACATATGGCTACACCTTC. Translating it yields CASSSPPLTYGYTF.

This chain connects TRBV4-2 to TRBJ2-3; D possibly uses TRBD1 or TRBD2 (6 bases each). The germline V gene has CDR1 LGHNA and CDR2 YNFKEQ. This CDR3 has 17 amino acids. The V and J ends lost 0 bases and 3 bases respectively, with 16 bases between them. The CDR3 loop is CASSQEGREGGTDTQYF. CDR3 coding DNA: TGTGCCAGCAGCCAAGAGGGCAGAGAGGGGGGTACAGATACGCAGTATTTT.

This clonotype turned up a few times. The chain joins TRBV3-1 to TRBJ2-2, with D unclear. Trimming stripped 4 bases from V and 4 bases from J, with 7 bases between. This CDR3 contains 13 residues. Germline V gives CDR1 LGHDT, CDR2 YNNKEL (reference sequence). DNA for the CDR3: TGTGCCAGCAGCCTTAATCCCACCGGGGAGCTGTTTTTT. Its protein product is CASSLNPTGELFF.

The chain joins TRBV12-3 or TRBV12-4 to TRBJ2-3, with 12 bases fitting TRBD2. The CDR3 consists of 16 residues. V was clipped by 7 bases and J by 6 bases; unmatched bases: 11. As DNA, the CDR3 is TGTGCCAGCACCCAGGAGACTAGCGGGAGTGGCGATACGCAGTATTTT. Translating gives CASTQETSGSGDTQYF.

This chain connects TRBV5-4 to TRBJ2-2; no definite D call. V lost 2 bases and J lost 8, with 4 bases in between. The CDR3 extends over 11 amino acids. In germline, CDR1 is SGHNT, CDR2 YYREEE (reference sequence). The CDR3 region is CASSFLGELFF. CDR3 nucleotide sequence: TGTGCCAGCAGCTTCTTAGGGGAGCTGTTTTTT.

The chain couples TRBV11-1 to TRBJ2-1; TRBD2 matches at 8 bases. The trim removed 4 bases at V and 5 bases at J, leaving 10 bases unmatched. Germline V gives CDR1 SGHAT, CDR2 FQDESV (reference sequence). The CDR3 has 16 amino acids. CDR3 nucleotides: TGTGCCAGCAGCTCCAGCGTTGGGACTAGAAACAATGAGCAGTTCTTC. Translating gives CASSSSVGTRNNEQFF.

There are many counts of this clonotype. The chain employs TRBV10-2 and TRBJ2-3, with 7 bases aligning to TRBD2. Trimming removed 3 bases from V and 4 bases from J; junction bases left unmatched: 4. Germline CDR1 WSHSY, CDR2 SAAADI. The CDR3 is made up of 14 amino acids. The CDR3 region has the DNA TGCGCCAGCAGTGACGCGGGGAGGGCAGATACGCAGTATTTT. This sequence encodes CASSDAGRADTQYF.

The CDR3, as DNA: TGTGCCAGCTCGCCCACAGGGGCTGGGGCCAACGTCCTGACTTTC. It translates to CASSPTGAGANVLTF. The chain uses TRBV12-3 or TRBV12-4 and TRBJ2-6; 7 nucleotides match TRBD1. This CDR3 region has 15 residues. V was clipped by 8 bases and J by 2 bases; unmatched bases: 6.

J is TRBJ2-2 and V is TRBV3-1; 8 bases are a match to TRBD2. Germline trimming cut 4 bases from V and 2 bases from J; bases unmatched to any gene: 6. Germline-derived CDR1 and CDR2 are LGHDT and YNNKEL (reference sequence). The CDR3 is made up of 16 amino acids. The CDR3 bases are TGTGCCAGCAGCCCCGGACTAGCTAGAAACACCGGGGAGCTGTTTTTT. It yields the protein CASSPGLARNTGELFF. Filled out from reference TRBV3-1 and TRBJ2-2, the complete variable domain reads DTAVSQTPKYLVTQMGNDKSIKCEQNLGHDTMYWYKQDSKKFLKIMFSYNNKELIINETVPNRFSPKSPDKAHLNLHINSLELGDSAVYFCASSPGLARNTGELFFGEGSRLTVL.

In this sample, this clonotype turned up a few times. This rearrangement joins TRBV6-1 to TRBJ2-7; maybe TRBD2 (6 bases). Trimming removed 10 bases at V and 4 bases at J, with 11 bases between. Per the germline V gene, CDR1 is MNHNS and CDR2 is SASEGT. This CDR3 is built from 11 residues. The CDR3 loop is CATGSRYEQYF. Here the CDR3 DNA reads TGTGCCACCGGGAGCCGATACGAGCAGTACTTC.

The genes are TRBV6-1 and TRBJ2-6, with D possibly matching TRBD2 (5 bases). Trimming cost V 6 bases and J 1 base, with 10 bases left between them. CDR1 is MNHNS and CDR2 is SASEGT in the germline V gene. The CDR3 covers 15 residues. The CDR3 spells CASSRGSSGANVLTF. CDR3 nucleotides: TGTGCCAGCAGCAGAGGGAGTTCTGGGGCCAACGTCCTGACTTTC.

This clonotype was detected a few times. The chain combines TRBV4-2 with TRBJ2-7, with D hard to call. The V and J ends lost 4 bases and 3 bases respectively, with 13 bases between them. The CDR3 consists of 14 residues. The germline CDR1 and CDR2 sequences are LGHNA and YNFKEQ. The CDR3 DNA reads TGTGCCAGCAGCCCCTCTCGCCAGGTCTACGAGCAGTACTTC. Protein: CASSPSRQVYEQYF.

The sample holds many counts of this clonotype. The CDR3 sequence: CASRRDTHTEAFF. CDR3 DNA: TGTGCCAGCAGACGGGACACCCACACTGAAGCTTTCTTT. The rearrangement uses TRBV7-2 and TRBJ1-1; D may be TRBD1 (6 bases). Germline CDR1 is SGHTA and CDR2 is FQGNSA. The germline V and J ends were trimmed by 6 bases and 3 bases, with 11 bases remaining between them. The length of the CDR3 is 13 residues.